Each of the 20 T cell receptor beta chains below was sequenced from the same sample in a study of human T cells and chemical hapten exposure. Sample time point: pre-sensitization, week 0. The treatment here: therapeutic diphenylcyclopropenone sensitization with weekly scalp DPC. One entry per CDR3 protein results from TCRdb running MiXCR on the RACE reads. In the table there are tens of thousands of distinct CDR3 sequences, around 9.5% of which are singletons. The source was whole blood, collected in connection with sensitization to the hapten diphenylcyclopropenone (DPC). These receptors were taken from a woman in her 40s with alopecia areata. Some clones in this sample may be carry-over from other donors' samples.

J is TRBJ1-2 and V is TRBV12-3 or TRBV12-4; D remains unclear. V dropped 5 bases and J dropped 0 bases, with 7 bases sitting between them. The CDR3 consists of 13 residues. The CDR3 loop reads CASSREANYGYTF. DNA for the CDR3: TGTGCCAGCAGTCGCGAAGCTAACTATGGCTACACCTTC.

This clonotype occurred many times. The gene calls are TRBV7-9 and TRBJ2-2, with 7 bases fitting TRBD2. V trimming: 7 bases; J trimming: 0 bases; junction bases outside the gene matches: 5. This CDR3 is 15 amino acids long. The germline gives CDR1 SEHNR, CDR2 FQNEAQ (reference sequence). The CDR3 loop reads CASILSGTNTGELFF. In DNA form, the CDR3 reads TGTGCCAGCATCCTAAGCGGGACGAACACCGGGGAGCTGTTTTTT.

The gene calls are TRBV7-9 and TRBJ2-5; 10 nucleotides align to TRBD2. Losses at the gene ends were 5 bases for V and 1 base for J; bases not matched to a gene: 7. This CDR3 is 16 amino acids long. Germline V CDR1 and CDR2: SEHNR, FQNEAQ (reference sequence). CDR3 sequence: CASSLSGGAIQETQYF. CDR3 nucleotide sequence: TGTGCCAGCAGCCTGAGCGGGGGGGCCATCCAAGAGACCCAGTACTTC.

This clonotype appeared many times. This sequence joins TRBV7-2 and TRBJ1-5; D unresolved. The CDR3 spans 16 residues. Germline assignment: CDR1 SGHTA and CDR2 FQGNSA. V was trimmed by 1 base and J by 1 base, leaving 11 bases between them. CDR3 sequence (DNA): TGTGCCAGCAGCTTAGTGTGGGGAGCAAGCAATCAGCCCCAGCATTTT. Its translation is CASSLVWGASNQPQHF.

A few counts support this clonotype. CDR3 protein: CSVLWDRYSNQPQHF. DNA of the CDR3: TGCAGTGTGTTGTGGGACAGATATAGCAATCAGCCCCAGCATTTT. The V gene is TRBV20-1, the J gene TRBJ1-5; 7 positions match TRBD1. Trimming removed 7 bases from V and 0 bases from J; junction bases left unmatched: 9. Germline V CDR1 and CDR2: DFQATT, SNEGSKA (reference sequence). CDR3 length: 15 amino acids.

This clonotype was seen a handful of times. The genes are TRBV6-5 and TRBJ2-7, with a possible D match to TRBD1 (6 bases). The CDR3 is made up of 17 amino acids. The V end lost 2 bases, the J end lost 6 bases, and 23 bases lay between the germline ends. Looked up from germline, CDR1 is MNHEY and CDR2 is SVGAGI. CDR3 sequence reads: CASSYDWVGDIGTEQYF. The CDR3 nucleotides are TGTGCCAGCAGTTACGATTGGGTTGGGGACATTGGGACCGAGCAGTACTTC.

This clonotype was counted ten times or more. The chain is built from TRBV11-2 and TRBJ2-1, with D tentatively TRBD1 (5 bases). V lost 6 bases, J lost 5 bases, and 14 bases lay in between. CDR3 length equals 14 residues. CDR1 is SGHAT, CDR2 FQNNGV, per germline. CDR3 residues: CASRAIDRDNEQFF. The DNA for the CDR3 is TGTGCCAGCAGGGCTATCGACAGAGACAATGAGCAGTTCTTC.

There are many counts of this clonotype. J is TRBJ2-5 and V is TRBV24-1; the D is unclear. The CDR3 contains 14 residues. Trimming removed 3 bases at V and 1 base at J, with 8 bases between. Germline V gene data show CDR1 as KGHDR and CDR2 as SFDVKD. The chain's CDR3 is CATSDPDLQETQYF. As DNA, the CDR3 is TGTGCCACCAGTGATCCGGACCTCCAAGAGACCCAGTACTTC.

This clonotype was recorded at least ten times. DNA of the CDR3: TGTGCCAGCAGTTACTTAGACCGCCCGAACACTGAAGCTTTCTTT. Protein: CASSYLDRPNTEAFF. The chain is built from TRBV6-2 or TRBV6-3 and TRBJ1-1; no clear D gene. CDR1 and CDR2 from the germline V gene are MNHEY and SVGEGT. The CDR3 consists of 15 residues. V was trimmed by 1 base and J by 1 base, leaving 10 bases between them.

This clonotype was counted many times. The chain recombines TRBV9 with TRBJ2-3, with D unclear. The length of the CDR3 is 16 residues. Trimming removed 0 bases at V and 0 bases at J, with 11 bases between. The germline gives CDR1 SGDLS, CDR2 YYNGEE. The CDR3 protein is CASSVAQSLSTDTQYF. Here the CDR3 DNA reads TGTGCCAGCAGCGTAGCCCAGAGTCTTAGCACAGATACGCAGTATTTT.

This clonotype was counted many times. The chain uses TRBV9 and TRBJ2-7; TRBD2 matches at 15 bases. The CDR3 has 18 residues. V shed 3 bases, J shed 3 bases, and the junction held 10 bases outside the gene matches. The germline gives CDR1 SGDLS, CDR2 YYNGEE. In DNA, the CDR3 is TGTGCCAGCAGCGCCACACCCGGGACTAGCGGGGGGTTCTACGAGCAGTACTTC. Translated, it gives CASSATPGTSGGFYEQYF.

The V gene is TRBV7-3, the J gene TRBJ2-3; 15 nucleotides align to TRBD2. V shed 5 bases and J 0 bases; nucleotides not matched to a gene: 6. Germline V lookup: CDR1 SGHTA, CDR2 FQGTGA. This CDR3 is built from 18 residues. The CDR3 DNA reads TGTGCCAGCAGCCCGGGGACTAGCGGGGGGCTGAGCACAGATACGCAGTATTTT. Amino acids: CASSPGTSGGLSTDTQYF.

V usage is TRBV10-3 and J usage is TRBJ2-7; D gene ambiguous. Trimming cost V 0 bases and J 6 bases, with 15 bases left between them. This CDR3 is built from 15 residues. Per germline, CDR1 ENHRY and CDR2 SYGVKD. The CDR3 nucleotides read TGTGCCATCAGTGAGTCCCCCTTCGAGAACGCCGAGCAGTACTTC. Amino acid sequence: CAISESPFENAEQYF.

The CDR3 DNA reads as TGTGCCAGCAGCCCCCCGTCTCCACTATTCAAGGCCCTCCACTTT. It codes for CASSPPSPLFKALHF. J is TRBJ1-6 and V is TRBV4-2; no firm D call. The CDR3 contains 15 residues. CDR1 is LGHNA, CDR2 YNFKEQ, per germline. Trimming took 4 bases from V and 14 from J, leaving 21 bases between them.

Many counts were recorded for this clonotype. The chain recombines TRBV11-2 with TRBJ2-3; D might be TRBD1 (5 bases). There are 14 residues in the CDR3. Germline CDR1 is SGHAT and CDR2 is FQNNGV. V was clipped by 3 bases and J by 0 bases, with 7 bases between them. CDR3 coding DNA: TGTGCCAGCAGCTTCCGACAGAGCACAGATACGCAGTATTTT. This encodes CASSFRQSTDTQYF.

This rearrangement joins TRBV4-3 to TRBJ2-3; D is possibly TRBD2 (6 bases). Germline-derived CDR1 and CDR2 are LGHNA and YSLEER. V lost 4 bases and J 1 base, leaving 6 bases between the germline ends. CDR3 length: 13 amino acids. The CDR3 spells CASSPSGTDTQYF. CDR3 in DNA: TGCGCCAGCAGCCCTAGCGGCACAGATACGCAGTATTTT.

The table lists this clonotype with many counts. This chain connects TRBV7-2 to TRBJ2-2; 7 positions match TRBD2. The CDR3 is 15 residues long. V was clipped by 4 bases and J by 5 bases; unmatched bases: 7. Germline V lookup: CDR1 SGHTA, CDR2 FQGNSA. As DNA, the CDR3 is TGTGCCAGCAGCTCCCCCCGGACTAGTACCGGGGAGCTGTTTTTT. Protein: CASSSPRTSTGELFF.

The rearrangement uses TRBV7-2 and TRBJ1-5, with 10 positions matching TRBD1. There are 16 residues in the CDR3. V was pared by 3 bases and J by 7 bases, with 9 bases of the junction left unmatched. CDR1 and CDR2 (germline): SGHTA, FQGNSA. The CDR3 bases are TGTGCCAGCAGCTTGATGGGACAGGGGAGAAACCAGCCCCAGCATTTT. This sequence encodes CASSLMGQGRNQPQHF.

In this sample, this clonotype turned up a few times. The J gene is TRBJ2-7, the V gene TRBV7-8; D unclear. Per the germline V gene, CDR1 is SGHVS and CDR2 is FQNEAQ. This CDR3 is built from 13 residues. V lost 1 base, J lost 4 bases, and 8 bases lay in between. DNA of the CDR3: TGTGCCAGCAGCTTAGTTGGTTGGTACGAGCAGTACTTC. Protein product: CASSLVGWYEQYF.

In its sample, this clonotype was seen many times. V usage is TRBV12-3 or TRBV12-4 and J usage is TRBJ1-5; 7 nucleotides line up with TRBD1. V gave up 3 bases and J gave up 2 bases; unmatched junction bases: 10. The CDR3 spans 17 residues. The CDR3 loop reads CASSLGFRGSRNQPQHF. The CDR3 nucleotides read TGTGCCAGCAGTTTGGGATTCAGGGGGAGTCGCAATCAGCCCCAGCATTTT.